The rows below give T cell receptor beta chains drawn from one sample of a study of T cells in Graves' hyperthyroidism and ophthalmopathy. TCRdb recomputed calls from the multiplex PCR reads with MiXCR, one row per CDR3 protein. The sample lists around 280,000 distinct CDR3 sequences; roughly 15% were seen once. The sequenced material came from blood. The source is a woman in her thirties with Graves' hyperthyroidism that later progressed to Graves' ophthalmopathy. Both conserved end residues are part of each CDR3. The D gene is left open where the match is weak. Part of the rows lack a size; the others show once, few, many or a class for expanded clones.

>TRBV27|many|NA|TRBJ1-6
CASSFQGHSPLHF
TGTGCCAGCAGTTTCCAGGGGCATTCACCCCTCCACTTT
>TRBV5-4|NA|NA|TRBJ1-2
CASSLGVGRKEYGYTF
TGTGCCAGCAGCTTGGGGGTAGGGAGGAAGGAATATGGCTACACCTTC
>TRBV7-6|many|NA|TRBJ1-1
CASSFTRDNTEAFF
TGTGCCAGCAGCTTTACAAGGGACAACACTGAAGCTTTCTTT
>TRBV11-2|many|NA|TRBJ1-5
CASSLGQTQPQHF
TGTGCCAGCAGCTTGGGACAAACCCAGCCCCAGCATTTT
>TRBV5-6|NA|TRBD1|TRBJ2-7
CASSFSGAGGYEQYF
TGTGCCAGCAGCTTTTCTGGGGCAGGGGGCTACGAGCAGTACTTC
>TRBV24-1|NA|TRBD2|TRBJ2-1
CATSDTPEAGGYNEQFF
TGTGCCACCAGTGATACACCCGAAGCGGGGGGTTACAATGAGCAGTTCTTC
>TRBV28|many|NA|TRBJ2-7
CASSGSGGSYEQYF
TGTGCCAGCAGCGGTAGCGGAGGCTCCTACGAGCAGTACTTC
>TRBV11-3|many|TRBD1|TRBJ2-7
CASSLGQGPTYEQYF
TGTGCCAGCAGCTTAGGACAGGGGCCTACCTACGAGCAGTACTTC
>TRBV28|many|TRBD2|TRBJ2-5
CASSFRLAGLQETQYF
TGTGCCAGCAGTTTTCGACTAGCGGGGCTCCAAGAGACCCAGTACTTC
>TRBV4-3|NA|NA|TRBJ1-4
CASSQDGVFEKLFF
TGCGCCAGCAGCCAAGACGGGGTATTTGAAAAACTGTTTTTT
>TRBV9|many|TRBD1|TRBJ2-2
CASSVRQGDTGELFF
TGTGCCAGCAGCGTTCGACAGGGGGACACCGGGGAGCTGTTTTTT